This T cell receptor (beta chain) was identified in a study of patients and donors after allogeneic stem cell transplantation. V dropped 6 bases and J dropped 5 bases, with 13 bases sitting between them. In germline, CDR1 is DFQATT, CDR2 SNEGSKA (reference sequence). This CDR3 region has 12 residues. TCRdb re-analysed the RT-PCR reads in MiXCR, keeping a single row per CDR3 protein. Of hundreds of thousands of distinct CDR3 sequences in the sample, more than 15% are singletons; the top ten hold around 6.8%. This chain uses TRBV20-1 with TRBJ2-5; D might be TRBD2 (5 bases). The TCR originated in a human donor who was either an allogeneic HSCT recipient or a stem cell or donor lymphocyte infusion donor (not recorded which). It is not recorded whose cells these are; they may come from a transplant donor. Material for sequencing was blood, either unsorted or a sorted T cell fraction (not recorded which). The CDR3 DNA sequence: TGCAGTGCCTCGTTGGGCGGGGAGACCCAGTACTTC. Residues: CSASLGGETQYF.